This T cell receptor (beta chain) originates from a study of blood T cell repertoires in COVID-19. The germline V and J ends were trimmed by 5 bases and 3 bases, with 11 bases remaining between them. The CDR3 extends over 14 amino acids. Germline CDR1 reads KGHSH; CDR2 reads LQKENI. Sequencing was performed with immunoSEQ multiplex PCR; in TCRdb, only in-frame clones are kept and a portion is missing. Among around 81,000 clones listed, around 80% were seen once. This clone was recorded a few times. This rearrangement joins TRBV18 to TRBJ1-5; a weak D match, TRBD1 (6 bases). This TCR was sampled from a human donor in a cohort sampled during active COVID-19. The sample comprised peripheral blood. CDR3: CASSKTGSNQPQHF. The CDR3 nucleotides are TGTGCCAGCTCAAAAACAGGGTCCAATCAGCCCCAGCATTTT.